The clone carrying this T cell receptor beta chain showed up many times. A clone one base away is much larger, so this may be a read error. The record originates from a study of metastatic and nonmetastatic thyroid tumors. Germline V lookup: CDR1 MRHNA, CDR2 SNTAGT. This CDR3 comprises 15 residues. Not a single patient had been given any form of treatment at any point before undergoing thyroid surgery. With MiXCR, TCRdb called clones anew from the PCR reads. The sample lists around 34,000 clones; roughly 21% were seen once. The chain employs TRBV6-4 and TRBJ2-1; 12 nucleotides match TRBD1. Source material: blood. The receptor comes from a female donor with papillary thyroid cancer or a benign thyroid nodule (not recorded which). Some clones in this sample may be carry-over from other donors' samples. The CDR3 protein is CASSDGTGGFNEPFF. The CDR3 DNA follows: TGTGCCAGCAGTGACGGGACAGGGGGCTTCAATGAGCCGTTCTTC.